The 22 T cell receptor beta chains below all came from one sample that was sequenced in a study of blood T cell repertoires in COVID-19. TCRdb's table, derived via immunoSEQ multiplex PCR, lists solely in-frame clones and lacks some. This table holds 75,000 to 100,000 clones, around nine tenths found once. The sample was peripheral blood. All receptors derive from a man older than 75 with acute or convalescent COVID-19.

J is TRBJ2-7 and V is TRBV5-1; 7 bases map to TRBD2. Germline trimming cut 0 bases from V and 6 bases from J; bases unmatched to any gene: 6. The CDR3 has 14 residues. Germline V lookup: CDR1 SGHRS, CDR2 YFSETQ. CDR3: CASSLGAGEGEQYF. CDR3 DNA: TGCGCCAGCAGCTTGGGGGCGGGGGAGGGCGAGCAGTACTTC.

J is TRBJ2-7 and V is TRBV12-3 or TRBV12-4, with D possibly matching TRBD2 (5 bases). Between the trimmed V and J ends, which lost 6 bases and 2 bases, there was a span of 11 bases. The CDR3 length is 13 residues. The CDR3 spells CASSRTPTYEQYF. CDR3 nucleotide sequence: TGTGCCAGCAGCCGGACTCCTACCTACGAGCAGTACTTC.

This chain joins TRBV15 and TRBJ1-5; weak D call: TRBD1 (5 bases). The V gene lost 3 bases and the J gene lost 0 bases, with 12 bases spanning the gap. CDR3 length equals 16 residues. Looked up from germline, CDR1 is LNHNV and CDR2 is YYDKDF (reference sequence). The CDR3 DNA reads TGTGCCACCAGCAGTACAGGACGCTATAGCAATCAGCCCCAGCATTTT. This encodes CATSSTGRYSNQPQHF.

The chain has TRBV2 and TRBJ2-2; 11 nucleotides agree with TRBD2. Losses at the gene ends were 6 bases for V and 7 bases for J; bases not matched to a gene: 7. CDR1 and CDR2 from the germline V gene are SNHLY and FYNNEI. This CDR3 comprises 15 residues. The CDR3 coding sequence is TGTGCCAGCAGAGCACTAGCGGGAGTGATCGGGGAGCTGTTTTTT. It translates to CASRALAGVIGELFF.

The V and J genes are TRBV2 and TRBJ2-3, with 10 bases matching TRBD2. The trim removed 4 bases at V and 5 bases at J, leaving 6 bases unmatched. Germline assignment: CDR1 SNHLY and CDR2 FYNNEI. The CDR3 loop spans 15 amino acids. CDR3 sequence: CASSGGAGGGDTQYF. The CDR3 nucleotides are TGTGCCAGCAGTGGCGGAGCGGGAGGGGGAGATACGCAGTATTTT. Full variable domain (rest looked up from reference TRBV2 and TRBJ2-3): EPEVTQTPSHQVTQMGQEVILRCVPISNHLYFYWYRQILGQKVEFLVSFYNNEISEKSEIFDDQFSVERPDGSNFTLKIRSTKLEDSAMYFCASSGGAGGGDTQYFGPGTRLTVL.

The DNA of the CDR3 is TGCGCCAGCGGGGACAGGGGTTTCGGCTCCTACGAGCAGTACTTC. It is translated as CASGDRGFGSYEQYF. V and J are TRBV5-1 and TRBJ2-7; 10 positions agree with TRBD1. This CDR3 is built from 15 residues. CDR1 is SGHRS, CDR2 YFSETQ, per germline. V was clipped by 7 bases and J by 0 bases; unmatched bases: 7.

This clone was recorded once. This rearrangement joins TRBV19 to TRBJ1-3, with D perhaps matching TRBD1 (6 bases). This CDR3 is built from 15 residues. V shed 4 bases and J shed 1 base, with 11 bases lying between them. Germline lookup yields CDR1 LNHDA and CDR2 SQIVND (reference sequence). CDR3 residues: CASSTSGDSGNTIYF. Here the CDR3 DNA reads TGTGCCAGTAGTACCTCAGGGGATTCTGGAAACACCATATATTTT.

In DNA, the CDR3 is TGTGCCAGCAGCTTCAGCCAGGGTCAGACCCAGTACTTC. Protein product: CASSFSQGQTQYF. This chain connects TRBV11-2 to TRBJ2-5; maybe TRBD1 (5 bases). This CDR3 comprises 13 residues. Per the germline V gene, CDR1 is SGHAT and CDR2 is FQNNGV. V shed 3 bases and J shed 6 bases, with 11 bases lying between them.

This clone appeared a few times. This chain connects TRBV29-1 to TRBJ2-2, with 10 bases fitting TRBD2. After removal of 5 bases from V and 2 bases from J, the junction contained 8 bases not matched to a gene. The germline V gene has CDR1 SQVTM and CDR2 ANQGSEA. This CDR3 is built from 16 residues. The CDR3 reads CSVPYTSGANTGELFF. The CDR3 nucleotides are TGCAGCGTTCCTTATACTAGCGGGGCTAACACCGGGGAGCTGTTTTTT.

The CDR3 sequence is CASRAGTALAKNIQYF. In nucleotides, the CDR3 is TGCGCCAGCAGAGCCGGGACAGCCCTAGCCAAAAACATTCAGTACTTC. This chain joins TRBV5-1 and TRBJ2-4; 7 bases are shared with TRBD1. With 5 bases clipped from V and 0 bases from J, the junction kept 8 bases outside the gene matches. Looked up from germline, CDR1 is SGHRS and CDR2 is YFSETQ. The CDR3 length is 16 residues.

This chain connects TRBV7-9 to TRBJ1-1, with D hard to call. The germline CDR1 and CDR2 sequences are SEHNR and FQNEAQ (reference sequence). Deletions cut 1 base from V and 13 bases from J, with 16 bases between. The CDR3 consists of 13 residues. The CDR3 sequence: CASSLETAKLNFF. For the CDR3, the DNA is TGTGCCAGCAGCTTAGAAACAGCTAAGCTGAATTTCTTT.

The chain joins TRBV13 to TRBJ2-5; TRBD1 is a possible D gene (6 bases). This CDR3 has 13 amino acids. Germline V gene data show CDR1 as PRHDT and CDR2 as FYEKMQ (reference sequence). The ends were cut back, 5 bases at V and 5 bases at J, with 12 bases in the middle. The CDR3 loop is CASSRLQGETQYF. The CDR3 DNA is TGTGCCAGCAGCCGTCTTCAGGGGGAGACCCAGTACTTC.

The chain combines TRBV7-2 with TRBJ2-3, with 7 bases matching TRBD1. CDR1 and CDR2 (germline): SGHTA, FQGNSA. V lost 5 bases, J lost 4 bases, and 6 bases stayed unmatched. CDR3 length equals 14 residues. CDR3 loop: CASSVRQGPDTQYF. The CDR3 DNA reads TGTGCCAGCAGCGTCCGACAGGGTCCAGATACGCAGTATTTT.

CDR3 DNA sequence: TGCGCCAGCAGCTTGACAGGATTCTCCTACAATGAGCAGTTCTTC. Amino acids: CASSLTGFSYNEQFF. J is TRBJ2-1 and V is TRBV5-1; possibly TRBD1 for D (5 bases). CDR1 SGHRS and CDR2 YFSETQ come from the germline V gene. The CDR3 loop spans 15 amino acids. V was pared by 1 base and J by 0 bases, with 8 bases between. The whole variable domain, filled in from reference TRBV5-1 and TRBJ2-1, reads KAGVTQTPRYLIKTRGQQVTLSCSPISGHRSVSWYQQTPGQGLQFLFEYFSETQRNKGNFPGRFSGRQFSNSRSEMNVSTLELGDSALYLCASSLTGFSYNEQFFGPGTRLTVL.

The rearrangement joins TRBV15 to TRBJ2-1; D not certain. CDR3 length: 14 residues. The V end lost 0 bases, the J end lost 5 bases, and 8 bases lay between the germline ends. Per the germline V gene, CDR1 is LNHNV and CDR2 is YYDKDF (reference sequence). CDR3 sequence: CATSRDLTNNEQFF. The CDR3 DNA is TGTGCCACCAGCAGAGATTTGACAAACAATGAGCAGTTCTTC.

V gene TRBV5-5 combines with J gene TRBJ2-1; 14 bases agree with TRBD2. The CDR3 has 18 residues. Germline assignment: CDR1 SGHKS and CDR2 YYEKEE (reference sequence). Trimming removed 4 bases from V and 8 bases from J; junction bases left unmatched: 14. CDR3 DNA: TGTGCCAGCAGCCTTGGACTAGCGGGAGGATTGCGGGGGGATGAGCAGTTCTTC. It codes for CASSLGLAGGLRGDEQFF.

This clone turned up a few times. The CDR3 here is CASSHSSGSDEQFF. The CDR3 nucleotides read TGTGCCAGCAGCCACTCCAGCGGGAGCGATGAGCAGTTCTTC. This chain joins TRBV3-1 (or the pseudogene TRBV3-2) and TRBJ2-1; TRBD2 matches 8 bases. Germline V gene lookup returns CDR1 LGHDT and CDR2 YNNKEL (reference sequence). After removal of 3 bases from V and 8 bases from J, the junction contained 6 bases not matched to a gene. The CDR3 spans 14 residues.

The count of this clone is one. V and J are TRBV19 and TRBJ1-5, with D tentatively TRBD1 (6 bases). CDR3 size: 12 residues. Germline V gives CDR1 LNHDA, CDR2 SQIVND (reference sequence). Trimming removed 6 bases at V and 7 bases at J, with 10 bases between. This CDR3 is CASRSGDQPQHF. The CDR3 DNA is TGTGCCAGTAGGTCAGGGGACCAGCCCCAGCATTTT.

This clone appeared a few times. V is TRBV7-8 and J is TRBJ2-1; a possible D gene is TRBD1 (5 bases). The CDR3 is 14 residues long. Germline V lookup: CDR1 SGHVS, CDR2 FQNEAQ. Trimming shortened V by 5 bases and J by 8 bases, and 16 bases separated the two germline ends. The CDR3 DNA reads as TGTGCCAGCAGCCCAGCCCCCCTAGGGGATGAGCAGTTCTTC. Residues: CASSPAPLGDEQFF.

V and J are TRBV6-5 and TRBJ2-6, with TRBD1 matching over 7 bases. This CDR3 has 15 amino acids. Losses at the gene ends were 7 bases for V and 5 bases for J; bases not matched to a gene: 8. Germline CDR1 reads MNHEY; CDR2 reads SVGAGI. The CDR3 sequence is CASNLDRARANVLTF. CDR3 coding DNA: TGTGCCAGCAACCTCGACAGGGCGAGGGCCAACGTCCTGACTTTC.

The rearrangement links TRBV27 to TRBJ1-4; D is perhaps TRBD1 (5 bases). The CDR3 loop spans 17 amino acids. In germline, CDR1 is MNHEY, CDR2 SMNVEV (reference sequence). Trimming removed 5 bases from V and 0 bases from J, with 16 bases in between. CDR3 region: CASSPLQGFPTNEKLFF. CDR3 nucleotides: TGTGCCAGCAGTCCCTTGCAGGGATTCCCAACTAATGAAAAACTGTTTTTT.

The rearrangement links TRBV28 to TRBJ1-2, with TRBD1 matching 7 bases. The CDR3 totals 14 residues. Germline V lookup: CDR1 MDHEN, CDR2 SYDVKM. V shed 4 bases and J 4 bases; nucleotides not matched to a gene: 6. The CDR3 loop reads CASSYSGTVYGYTF. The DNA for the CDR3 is TGTGCCAGCAGTTACTCCGGGACAGTCTATGGCTACACCTTC.